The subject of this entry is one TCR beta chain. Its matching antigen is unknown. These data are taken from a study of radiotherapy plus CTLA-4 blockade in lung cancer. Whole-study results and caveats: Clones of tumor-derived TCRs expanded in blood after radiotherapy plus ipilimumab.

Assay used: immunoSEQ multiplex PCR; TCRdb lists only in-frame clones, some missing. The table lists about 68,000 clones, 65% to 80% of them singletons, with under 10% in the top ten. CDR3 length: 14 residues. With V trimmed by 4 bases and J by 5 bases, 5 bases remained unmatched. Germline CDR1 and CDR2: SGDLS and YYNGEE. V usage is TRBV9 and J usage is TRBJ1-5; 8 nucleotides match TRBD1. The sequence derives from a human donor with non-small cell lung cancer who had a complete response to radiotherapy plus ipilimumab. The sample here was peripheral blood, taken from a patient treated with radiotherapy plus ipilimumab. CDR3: CASSRSGGDQPQHF. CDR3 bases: TGTGCCAGCAGCAGGTCAGGGGGCGATCAGCCCCAGCATTTT.